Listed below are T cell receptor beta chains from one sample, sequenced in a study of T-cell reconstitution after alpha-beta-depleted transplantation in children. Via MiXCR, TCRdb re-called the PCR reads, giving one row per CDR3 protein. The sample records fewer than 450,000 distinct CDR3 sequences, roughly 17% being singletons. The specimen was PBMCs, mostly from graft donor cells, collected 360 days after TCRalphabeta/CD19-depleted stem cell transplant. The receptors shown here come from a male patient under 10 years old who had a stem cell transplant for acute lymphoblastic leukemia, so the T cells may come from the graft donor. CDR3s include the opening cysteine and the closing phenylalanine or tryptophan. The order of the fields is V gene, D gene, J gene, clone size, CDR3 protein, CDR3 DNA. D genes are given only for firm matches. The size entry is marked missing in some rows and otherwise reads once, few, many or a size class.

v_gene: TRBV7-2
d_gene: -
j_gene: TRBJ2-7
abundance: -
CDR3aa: CASSLGGGTFEQYF
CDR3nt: TGTGCCAGCAGCTTAGGCGGAGGGACCTTCGAGCAGTACTTC

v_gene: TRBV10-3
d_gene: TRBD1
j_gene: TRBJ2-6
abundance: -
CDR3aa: CAISERDRDFGPSGANVLTF
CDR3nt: TGTGCCATCAGTGAACGGGACAGGGACTTTGGCCCCTCTGGGGCCAACGTCCTGACTTTC

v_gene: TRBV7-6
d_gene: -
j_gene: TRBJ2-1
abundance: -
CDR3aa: CASSPAYGVYNEQFF
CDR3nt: TGTGCCAGCAGCCCCGCCTACGGGGTTTACAATGAGCAGTTCTTC

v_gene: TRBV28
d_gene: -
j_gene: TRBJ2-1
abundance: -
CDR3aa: CASSYLLLRNEQFF
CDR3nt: TGTGCCAGCAGTTACCTTCTTCTTAGAAATGAGCAGTTCTTC

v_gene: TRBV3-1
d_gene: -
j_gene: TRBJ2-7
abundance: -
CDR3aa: CASSRRSAYEQYF
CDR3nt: TGTGCCAGCAGCCGCCGTAGTGCCTACGAGCAGTACTTC

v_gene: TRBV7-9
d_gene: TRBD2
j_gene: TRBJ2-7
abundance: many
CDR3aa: CASSSSGNSYEQYF
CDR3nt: TGTGCCAGCAGCTCTAGCGGGAACTCCTACGAGCAGTACTTC

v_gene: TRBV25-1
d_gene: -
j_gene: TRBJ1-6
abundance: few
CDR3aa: CASRRTDVNSPLHF
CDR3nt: TGTGCCAGCAGAAGGACAGATGTGAATTCACCCCTCCACTTT

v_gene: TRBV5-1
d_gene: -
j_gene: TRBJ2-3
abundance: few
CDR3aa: CASSLDQLMTDTQYF
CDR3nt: TGCGCCAGCAGCTTGGACCAGCTGATGACAGATACGCAGTATTTT

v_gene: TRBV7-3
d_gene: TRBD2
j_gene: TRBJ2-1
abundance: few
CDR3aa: CASSLTSGRASSYNEQFF
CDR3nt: TGTGCCAGCAGCTTAACTAGCGGGAGGGCTAGCTCCTACAATGAGCAGTTCTTC

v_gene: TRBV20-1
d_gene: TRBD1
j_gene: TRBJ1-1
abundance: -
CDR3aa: CSAVDRVNTEAFF
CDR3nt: TGCAGTGCCGTCGACAGGGTGAACACTGAAGCTTTCTTT

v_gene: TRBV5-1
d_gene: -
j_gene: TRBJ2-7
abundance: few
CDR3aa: CASSPETFYEQYF
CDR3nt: TGCGCCAGCAGCCCAGAAACCTTCTACGAGCAGTACTTC

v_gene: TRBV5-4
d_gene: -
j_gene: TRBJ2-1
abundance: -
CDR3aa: CASSDEGIWDNEQFF
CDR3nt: TGTGCCAGCAGCGACGAGGGGATTTGGGACAATGAGCAGTTCTTC

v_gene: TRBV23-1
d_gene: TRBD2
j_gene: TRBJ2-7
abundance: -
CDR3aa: CASGDYRGYEQYF
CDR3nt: TGCGCCAGCGGGGACTACCGAGGCTACGAGCAGTACTTC

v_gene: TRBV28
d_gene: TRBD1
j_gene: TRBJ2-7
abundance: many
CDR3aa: CASSVQGAGGASYEQYF
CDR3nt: TGTGCCAGCAGCGTCCAGGGGGCTGGAGGGGCCTCATACGAGCAGTACTTC

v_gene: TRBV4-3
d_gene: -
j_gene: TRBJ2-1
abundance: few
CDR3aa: CASSQAGRAPYNEQFF
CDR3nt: TGCGCCAGCAGCCAAGCCGGGAGAGCCCCCTACAATGAGCAGTTCTTC

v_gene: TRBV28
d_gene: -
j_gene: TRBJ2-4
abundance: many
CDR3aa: CASSFRSLAKNIQYF
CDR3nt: TGTGCCAGCAGTTTCCGGAGCCTAGCCAAAAACATTCAGTACTTC

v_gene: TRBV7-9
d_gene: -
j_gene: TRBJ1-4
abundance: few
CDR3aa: CASSPLYLEKLFF
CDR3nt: TGTGCCAGCAGCCCGCTCTACCTTGAAAAACTGTTTTTT

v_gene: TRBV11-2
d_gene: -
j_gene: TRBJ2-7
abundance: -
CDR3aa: CASSFALAPSYEQYF
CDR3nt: TGTGCCAGCAGCTTCGCCTTAGCCCCCTCCTACGAGCAGTACTTC

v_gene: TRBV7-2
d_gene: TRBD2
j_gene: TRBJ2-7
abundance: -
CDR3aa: CASSSLLYTSGSYEQYF
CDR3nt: TGTGCCAGCAGCTCACTCCTATATACTAGCGGTTCCTACGAGCAGTACTTC

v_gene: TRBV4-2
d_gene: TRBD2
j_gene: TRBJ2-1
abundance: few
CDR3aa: CASSQGDYPYNEQFF
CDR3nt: TGTGCCAGCAGCCAAGGGGACTATCCTTACAATGAGCAGTTCTTC

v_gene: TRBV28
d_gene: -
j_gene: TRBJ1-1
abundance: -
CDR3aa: CASSLIPGTEAFF
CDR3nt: TGTGCCAGCAGTTTAATCCCGGGAACTGAAGCTTTCTTT

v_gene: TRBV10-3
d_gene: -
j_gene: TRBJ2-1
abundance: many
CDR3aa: CAIKGGLRVENNEQFF
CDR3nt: TGTGCCATCAAGGGGGGGTTGAGGGTGGAGAACAATGAGCAGTTCTTC

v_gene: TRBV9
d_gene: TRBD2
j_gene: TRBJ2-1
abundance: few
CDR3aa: CASSASPWTSGSIGNEQFF
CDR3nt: TGTGCCAGCAGCGCCAGCCCCTGGACTAGCGGGAGTATCGGCAATGAGCAGTTCTTC

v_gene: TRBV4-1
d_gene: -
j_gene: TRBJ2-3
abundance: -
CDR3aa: CASSQVHGSTDTQYF
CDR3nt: TGCGCCAGCAGCCAAGTACATGGGAGCACAGATACGCAGTATTTT

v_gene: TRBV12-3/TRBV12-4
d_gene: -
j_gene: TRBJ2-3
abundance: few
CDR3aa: CASSPNHGGRTTDTQYF
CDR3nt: TGTGCCAGCAGCCCCAATCACGGCGGGCGGACCACAGATACGCAGTATTTT

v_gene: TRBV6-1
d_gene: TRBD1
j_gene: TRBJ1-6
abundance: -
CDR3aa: CAAKGADNSPLHF
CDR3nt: TGTGCCGCCAAGGGGGCGGATAATTCACCCCTCCACTTT

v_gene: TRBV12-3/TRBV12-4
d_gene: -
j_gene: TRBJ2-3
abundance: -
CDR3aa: CASSSRLGWRDLQYF
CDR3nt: TGTGCCAGCAGTTCCCGTCTGGGATGGCGGGACCTGCAGTATTTT

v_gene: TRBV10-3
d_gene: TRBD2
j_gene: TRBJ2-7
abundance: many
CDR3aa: CAIGLAEYEQYF
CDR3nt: TGTGCCATCGGACTAGCAGAGTACGAGCAGTACTTC

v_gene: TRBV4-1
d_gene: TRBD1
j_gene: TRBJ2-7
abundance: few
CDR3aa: CASSQGAPLGQGALEQYF
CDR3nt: TGCGCCAGCAGCCAAGGGGCCCCTCTGGGACAGGGGGCATTAGAGCAGTACTTC

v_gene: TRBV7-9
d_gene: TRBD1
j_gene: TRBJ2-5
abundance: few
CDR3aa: CASSPDRGRQETQYF
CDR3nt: TGTGCCAGCAGCCCTGACAGGGGGCGGCAAGAGACCCAGTACTTC

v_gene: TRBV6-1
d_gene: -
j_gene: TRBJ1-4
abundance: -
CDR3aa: CASSQIAGWSNEKLFF
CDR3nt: TGTGCCAGCAGCCAAATCGCAGGGTGGTCTAATGAAAAACTGTTTTTT

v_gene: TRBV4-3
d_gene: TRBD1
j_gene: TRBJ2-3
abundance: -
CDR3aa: CASSHRQGIDTQYF
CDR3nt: TGCGCCAGCAGCCATCGACAGGGGATAGATACGCAGTATTTT

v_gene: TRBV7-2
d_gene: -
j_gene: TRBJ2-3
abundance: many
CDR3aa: CASSLQSTDTQYF
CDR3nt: TGTGCCAGCAGCTTACAGAGCACAGATACGCAGTATTTT

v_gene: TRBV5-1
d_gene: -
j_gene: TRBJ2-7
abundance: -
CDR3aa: CASRIEDSYEQYF
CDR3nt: TGCGCCAGCAGAATTGAAGATTCCTACGAGCAGTACTTC

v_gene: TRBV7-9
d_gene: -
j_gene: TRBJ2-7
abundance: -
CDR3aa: CASSISGYSYEQYF
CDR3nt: TGTGCCAGCAGCATTAGCGGTTATTCCTACGAGCAGTACTTC

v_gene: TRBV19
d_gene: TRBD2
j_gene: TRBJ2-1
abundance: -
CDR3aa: CASTLLAGSYNEQFF
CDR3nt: TGTGCCAGCACATTACTAGCGGGATCCTACAATGAGCAGTTCTTC